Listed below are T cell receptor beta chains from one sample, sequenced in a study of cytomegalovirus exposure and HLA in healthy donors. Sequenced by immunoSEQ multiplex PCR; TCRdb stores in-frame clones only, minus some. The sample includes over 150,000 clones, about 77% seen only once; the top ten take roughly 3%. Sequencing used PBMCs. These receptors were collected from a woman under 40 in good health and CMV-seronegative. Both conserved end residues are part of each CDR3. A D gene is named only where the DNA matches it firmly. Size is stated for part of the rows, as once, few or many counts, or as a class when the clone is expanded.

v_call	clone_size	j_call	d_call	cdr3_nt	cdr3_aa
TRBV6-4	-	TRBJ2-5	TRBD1	TGTGCCAGCAGTGAATCAACAGGGGGGCAAGAGACCCAGTACTTC	CASSESTGGQETQYF
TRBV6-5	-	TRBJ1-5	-	TGTGCCAGCAGTCCTAACAGGGCCTGGCAGCCCCAGCATTTT	CASSPNRAWQPQHF
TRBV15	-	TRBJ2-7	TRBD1	TGTGCCACCAGCAGAGGGACAGGGAACTACGAGCAGTACTTC	CATSRGTGNYEQYF
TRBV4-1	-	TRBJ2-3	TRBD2	TGCGCCAGCAGCCAACGGGGAGCGGGAGAATTCACAGATACGCAGTATTTT	CASSQRGAGEFTDTQYF
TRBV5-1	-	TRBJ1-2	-	TGCGCCAGCAGCTCGGTTGGGGGGAACTATGGCTACACCTTC	CASSSVGGNYGYTF
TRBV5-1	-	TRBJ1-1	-	TGCGCCAGCAGCTTGTTGAACAGCATGAACACTGAAGCTTTCTTT	CASSLLNSMNTEAFF
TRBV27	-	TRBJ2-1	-	TGTGCCAGCAGTTACCCGGGACTGCCCTACAATGAGCAGTTCTTC	CASSYPGLPYNEQFF
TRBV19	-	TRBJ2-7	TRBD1	TGTGCCAGCTCGGACAGGGCTAATGAAGAGCAGTACTTC	CASSDRANEEQYF
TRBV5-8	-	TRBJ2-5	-	TGTGCCAGCAGCTTGACTCGGCGGGGCCGGGAGACCCAGTACTTC	CASSLTRRGRETQYF
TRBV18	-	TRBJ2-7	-	TGTGCCAGCTCACCACCCCGGGGAACAGGGATCTACGAGCAGTACTTC	CASSPPRGTGIYEQYF
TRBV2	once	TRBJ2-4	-	TGTGCCAGCAGGGCTTTAGCCAAAAACATTCAGTACTTC	CASRALAKNIQYF
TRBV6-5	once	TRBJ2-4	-	TGTGCCAGCAGAGACAGTAGGTCGGACACTCAGTACTTC	CASRDSRSDTQYF
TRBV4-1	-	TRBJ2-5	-	TGCGCCAGCAGCCGGGGGGGACAAGAAGAGACCCAGTACTTC	CASSRGGQEETQYF
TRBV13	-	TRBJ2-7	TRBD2	TGTGCCAGCAGCTTAGTCCCCGGGAGGGACTACGAGCAGTACTTC	CASSLVPGRDYEQYF
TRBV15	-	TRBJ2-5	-	TGTGCCACCAGCAGAGGTCGGACTGATTCCCAAGAGACCCAGTACTTC	CATSRGRTDSQETQYF